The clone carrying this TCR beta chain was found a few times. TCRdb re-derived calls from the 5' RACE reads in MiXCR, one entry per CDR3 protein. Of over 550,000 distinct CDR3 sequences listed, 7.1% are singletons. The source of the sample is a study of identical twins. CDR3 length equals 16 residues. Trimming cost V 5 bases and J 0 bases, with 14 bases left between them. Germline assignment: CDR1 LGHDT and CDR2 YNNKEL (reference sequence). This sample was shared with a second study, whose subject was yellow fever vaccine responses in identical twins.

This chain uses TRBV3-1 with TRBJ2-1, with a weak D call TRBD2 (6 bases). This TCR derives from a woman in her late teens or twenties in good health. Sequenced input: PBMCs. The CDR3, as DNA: TGTGCCAGCAGCGCTACTCGGGGGAGCTCCTACAATGAGCAGTTCTTC. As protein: CASSATRGSSYNEQFF.